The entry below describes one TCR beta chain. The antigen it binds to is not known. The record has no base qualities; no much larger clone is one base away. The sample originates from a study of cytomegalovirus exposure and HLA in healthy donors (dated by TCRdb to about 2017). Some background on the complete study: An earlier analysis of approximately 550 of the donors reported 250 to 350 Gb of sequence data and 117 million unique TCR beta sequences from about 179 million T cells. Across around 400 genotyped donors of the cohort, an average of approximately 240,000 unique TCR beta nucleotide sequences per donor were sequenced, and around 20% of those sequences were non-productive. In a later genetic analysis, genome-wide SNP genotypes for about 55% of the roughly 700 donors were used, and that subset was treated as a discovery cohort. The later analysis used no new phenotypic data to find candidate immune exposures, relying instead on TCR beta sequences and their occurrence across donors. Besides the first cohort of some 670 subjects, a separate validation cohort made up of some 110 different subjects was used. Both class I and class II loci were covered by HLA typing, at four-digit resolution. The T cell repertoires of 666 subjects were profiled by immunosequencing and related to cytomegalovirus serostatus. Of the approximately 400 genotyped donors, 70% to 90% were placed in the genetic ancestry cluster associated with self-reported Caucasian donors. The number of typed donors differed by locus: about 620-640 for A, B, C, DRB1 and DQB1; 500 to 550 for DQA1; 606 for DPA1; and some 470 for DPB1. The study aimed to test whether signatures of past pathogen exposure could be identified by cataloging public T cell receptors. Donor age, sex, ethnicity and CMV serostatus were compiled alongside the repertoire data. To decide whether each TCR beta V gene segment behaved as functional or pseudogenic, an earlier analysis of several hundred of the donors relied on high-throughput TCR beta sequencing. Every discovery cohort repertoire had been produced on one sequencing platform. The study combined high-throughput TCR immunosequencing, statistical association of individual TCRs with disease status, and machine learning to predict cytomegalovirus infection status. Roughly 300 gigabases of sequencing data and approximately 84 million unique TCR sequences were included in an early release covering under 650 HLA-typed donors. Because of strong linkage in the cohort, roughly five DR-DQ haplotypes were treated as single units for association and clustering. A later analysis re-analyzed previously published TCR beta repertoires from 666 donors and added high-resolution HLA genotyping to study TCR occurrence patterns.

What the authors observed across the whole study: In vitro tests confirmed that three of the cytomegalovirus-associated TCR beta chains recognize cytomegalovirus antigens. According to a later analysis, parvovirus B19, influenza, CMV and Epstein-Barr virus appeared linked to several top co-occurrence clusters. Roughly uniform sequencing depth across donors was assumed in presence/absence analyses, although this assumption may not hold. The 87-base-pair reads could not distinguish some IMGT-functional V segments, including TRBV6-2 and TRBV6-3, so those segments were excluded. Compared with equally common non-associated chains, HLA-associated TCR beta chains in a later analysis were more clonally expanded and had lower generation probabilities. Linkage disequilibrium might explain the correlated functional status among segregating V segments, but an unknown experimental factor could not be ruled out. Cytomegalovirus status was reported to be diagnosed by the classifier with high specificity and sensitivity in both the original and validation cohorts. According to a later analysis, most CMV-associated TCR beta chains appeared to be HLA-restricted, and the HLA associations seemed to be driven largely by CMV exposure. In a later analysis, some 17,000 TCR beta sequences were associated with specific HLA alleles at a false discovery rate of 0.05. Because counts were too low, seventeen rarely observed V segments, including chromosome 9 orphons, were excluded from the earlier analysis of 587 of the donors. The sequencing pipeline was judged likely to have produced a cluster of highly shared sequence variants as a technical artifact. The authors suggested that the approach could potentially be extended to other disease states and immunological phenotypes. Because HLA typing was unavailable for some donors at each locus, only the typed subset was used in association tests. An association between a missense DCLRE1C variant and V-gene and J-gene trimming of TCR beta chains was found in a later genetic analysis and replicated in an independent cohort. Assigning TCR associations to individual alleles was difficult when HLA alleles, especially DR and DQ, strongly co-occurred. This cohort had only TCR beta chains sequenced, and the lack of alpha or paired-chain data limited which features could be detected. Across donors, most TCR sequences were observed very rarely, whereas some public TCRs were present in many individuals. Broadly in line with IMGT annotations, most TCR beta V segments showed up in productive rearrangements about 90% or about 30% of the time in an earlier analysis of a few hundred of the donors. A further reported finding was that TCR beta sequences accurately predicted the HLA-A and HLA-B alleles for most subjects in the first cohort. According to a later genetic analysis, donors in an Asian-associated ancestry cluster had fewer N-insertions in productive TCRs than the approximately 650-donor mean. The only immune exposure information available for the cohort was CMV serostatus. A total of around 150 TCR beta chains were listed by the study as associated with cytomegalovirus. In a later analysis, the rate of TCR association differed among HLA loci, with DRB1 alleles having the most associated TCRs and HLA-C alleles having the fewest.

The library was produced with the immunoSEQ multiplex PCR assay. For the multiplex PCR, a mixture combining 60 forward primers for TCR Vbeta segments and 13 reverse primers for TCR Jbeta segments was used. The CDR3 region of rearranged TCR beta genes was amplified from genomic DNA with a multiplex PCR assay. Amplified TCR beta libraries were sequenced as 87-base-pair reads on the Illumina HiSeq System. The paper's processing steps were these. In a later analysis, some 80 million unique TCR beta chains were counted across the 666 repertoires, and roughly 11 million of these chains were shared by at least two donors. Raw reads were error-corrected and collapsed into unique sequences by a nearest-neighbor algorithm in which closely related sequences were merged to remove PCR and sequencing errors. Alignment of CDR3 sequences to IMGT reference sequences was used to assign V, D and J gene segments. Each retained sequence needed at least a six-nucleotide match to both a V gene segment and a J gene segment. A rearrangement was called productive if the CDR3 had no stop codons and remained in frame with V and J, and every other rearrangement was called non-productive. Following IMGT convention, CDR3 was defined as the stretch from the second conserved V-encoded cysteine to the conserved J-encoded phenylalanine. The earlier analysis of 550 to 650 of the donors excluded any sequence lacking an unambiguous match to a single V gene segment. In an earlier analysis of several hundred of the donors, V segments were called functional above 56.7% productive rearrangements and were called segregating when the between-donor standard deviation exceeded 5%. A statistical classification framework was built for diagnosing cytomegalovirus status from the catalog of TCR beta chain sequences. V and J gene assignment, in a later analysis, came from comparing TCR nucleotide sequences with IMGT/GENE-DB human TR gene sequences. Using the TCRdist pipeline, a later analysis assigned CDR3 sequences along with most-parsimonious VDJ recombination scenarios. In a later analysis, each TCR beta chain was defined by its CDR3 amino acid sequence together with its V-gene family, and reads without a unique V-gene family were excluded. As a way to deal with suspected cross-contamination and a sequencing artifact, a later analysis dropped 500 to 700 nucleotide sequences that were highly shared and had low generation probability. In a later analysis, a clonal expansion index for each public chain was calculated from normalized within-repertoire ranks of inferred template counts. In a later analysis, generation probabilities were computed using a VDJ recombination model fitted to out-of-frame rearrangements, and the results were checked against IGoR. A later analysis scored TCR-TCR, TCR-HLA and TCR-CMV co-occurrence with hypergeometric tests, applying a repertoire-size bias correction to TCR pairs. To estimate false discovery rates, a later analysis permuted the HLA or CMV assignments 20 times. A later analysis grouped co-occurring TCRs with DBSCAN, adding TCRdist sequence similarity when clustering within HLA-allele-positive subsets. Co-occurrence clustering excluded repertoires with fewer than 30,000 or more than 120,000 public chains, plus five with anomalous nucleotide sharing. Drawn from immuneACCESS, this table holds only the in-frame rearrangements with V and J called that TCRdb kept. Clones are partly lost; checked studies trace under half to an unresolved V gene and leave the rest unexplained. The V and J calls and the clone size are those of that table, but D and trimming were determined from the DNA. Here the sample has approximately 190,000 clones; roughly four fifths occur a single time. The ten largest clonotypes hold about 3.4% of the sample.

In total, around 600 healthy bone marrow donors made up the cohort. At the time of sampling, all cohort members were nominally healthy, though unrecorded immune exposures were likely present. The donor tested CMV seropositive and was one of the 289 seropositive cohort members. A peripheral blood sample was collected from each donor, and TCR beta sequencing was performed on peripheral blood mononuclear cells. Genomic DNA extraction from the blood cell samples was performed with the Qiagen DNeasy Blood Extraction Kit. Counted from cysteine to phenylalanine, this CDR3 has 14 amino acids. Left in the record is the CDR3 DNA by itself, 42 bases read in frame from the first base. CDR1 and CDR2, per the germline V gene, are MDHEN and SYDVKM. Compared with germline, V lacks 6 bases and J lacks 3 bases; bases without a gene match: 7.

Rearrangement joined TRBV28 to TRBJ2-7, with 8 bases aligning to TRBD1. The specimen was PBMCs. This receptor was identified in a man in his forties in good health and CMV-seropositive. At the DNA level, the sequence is TGTGCCAGCAGCGGTACGGACAGGGACTACGAGCAGTACTTC. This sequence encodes CASSGTDRDYEQYF. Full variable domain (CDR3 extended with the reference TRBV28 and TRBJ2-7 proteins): DVKVTQSSRYLVKRTGEKVFLECVQDMDHENMFWYRQDPGLGLRLIYFSYDVKMKEKGDIPEGYSVSREKKERFSLILESASTNQTSMYLCASSGTDRDYEQYFGPGTRLTVT.